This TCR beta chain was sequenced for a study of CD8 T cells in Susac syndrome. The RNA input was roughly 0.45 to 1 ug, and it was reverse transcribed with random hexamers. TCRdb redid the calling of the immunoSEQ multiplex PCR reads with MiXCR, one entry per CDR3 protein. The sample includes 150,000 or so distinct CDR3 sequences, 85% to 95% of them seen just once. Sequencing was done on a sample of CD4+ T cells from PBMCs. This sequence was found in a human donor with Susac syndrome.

CDR3 in amino acids: CASSLDDTQYF. The DNA of the CDR3 is TGCGCCAGCAGCTTGGACGATACGCAGTATTTT. This chain joins TRBV5-1 and TRBJ2-3; D unclear. Trimming removed 0 bases from V and 6 bases from J, with 2 bases in between. CDR1 SGHRS and CDR2 YFSETQ come from the germline V gene. The CDR3 loop spans 11 amino acids.